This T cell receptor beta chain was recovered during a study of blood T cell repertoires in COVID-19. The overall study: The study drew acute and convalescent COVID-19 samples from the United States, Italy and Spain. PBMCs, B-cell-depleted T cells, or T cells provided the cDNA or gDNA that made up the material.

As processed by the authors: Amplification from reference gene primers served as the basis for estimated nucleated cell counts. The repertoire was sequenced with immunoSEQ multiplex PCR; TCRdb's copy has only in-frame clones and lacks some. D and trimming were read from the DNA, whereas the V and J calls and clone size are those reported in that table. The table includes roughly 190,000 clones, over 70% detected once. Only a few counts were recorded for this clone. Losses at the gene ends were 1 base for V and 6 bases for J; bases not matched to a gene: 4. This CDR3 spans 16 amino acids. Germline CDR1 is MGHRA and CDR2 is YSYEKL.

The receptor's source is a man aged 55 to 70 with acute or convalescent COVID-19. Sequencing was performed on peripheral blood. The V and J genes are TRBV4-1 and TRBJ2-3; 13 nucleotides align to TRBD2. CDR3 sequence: CASSQGTSGRYDTQYF. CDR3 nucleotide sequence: TGCGCCAGCAGCCAAGGGACTAGCGGGAGATACGATACGCAGTATTTT.